Listed below are T cell receptor beta chains from one sample, sequenced in a study of blood T cell repertoires in COVID-19. TCRdb keeps only in-frame clones here, not all; method: immunoSEQ multiplex PCR. The table has around 84,000 clones, over 80% seen once; the top ten hold about 18%. The sequencing sample was made of peripheral blood. All receptors derive from a man at least 80 years old with active or convalescent COVID-19. Both conserved end residues are part of each CDR3. Fields, in order: V gene, D gene, clone size, J gene, CDR3 DNA, CDR3 protein. The D gene is left open where the match is weak. Clone size appears in some rows only: once, few, many, or a class for an expanded clone.

>TRBV5-4|TRBD1|NA|TRBJ1-1
TGTGCCAGCAGCTGGATTCCGGGACAGATGAACACTGAAGCTTTCTTT
CASSWIPGQMNTEAFF
>TRBV7-9|TRBD1|NA|TRBJ1-2
TGTGCCAGCAGCAAAGAGCGGGACAGGAACTATGGCTACACCTTC
CASSKERDRNYGYTF
>TRBV19|TRBD1|NA|TRBJ1-4
TGTGCCAGTAGTACCCCGACAGGGTATAATGAAAAACTGTTTTTT
CASSTPTGYNEKLFF
>TRBV19|TRBD1|few|TRBJ1-1
TGTGCCAGTAGGCAGGGGGCCCGTACGCTTGAAGCTTTCTTT
CASRQGARTLEAFF
>TRBV9|NA|NA|TRBJ2-1
TGTGCCAGCAGCGTAGCGGGAGCTGTGAATGAGCAGTTCTTC
CASSVAGAVNEQFF
>TRBV10-2|TRBD2|NA|TRBJ2-5
TGCGCCAGCAGTGAGTCCGGCAGGGCTAGCGGGAGGGAGACCCAGTACTTC
CASSESGRASGRETQYF
>TRBV18|TRBD2|NA|TRBJ2-2
TGTGCCAGCTCACCACCAAGCGGGGAGAACACCGGGGAGCTGTTTTTT
CASSPPSGENTGELFF
>TRBV7-3|TRBD2|NA|TRBJ2-3
TGTGCCAGCAGCTTATCTAGCGGGAGGGGGCAGGAGCAGTATTTT
CASSLSSGRGQEQYF
>TRBV6-5|TRBD1|NA|TRBJ1-5
TGTGCCAGCAGTCCAGGACAGGGCCAGCCCCAGCATTTT
CASSPGQGQPQHF
>TRBV28|TRBD2|NA|TRBJ2-5
TGTGCCAGCAGGCGACTAGCGGGGGGCGAAGAGACCCAGTACTTC
CASRRLAGGEETQYF
>TRBV6-5|TRBD2|NA|TRBJ2-2
TGTGCCAGTTGGACTAGCGGTATCGGGGAGCTGTTTTTT
CASWTSGIGELFF
>TRBV19|TRBD1|NA|TRBJ2-2
TGTGCCAGTACTGGGTTGGGGACAGCGAACACCGGGGAGCTGTTTTTT
CASTGLGTANTGELFF
>TRBV9|NA|NA|TRBJ2-3
TGTGCCAGCAGCGCCCGCGGAGGGGCCCCGACAGATACGCAGTATTTT
CASSARGGAPTDTQYF
>TRBV7-9|TRBD1|NA|TRBJ2-1
TGTGCCAGCAGCTTAGGGGTGGCGGGCTCAGGGGGTGAGCAGTTCTTC
CASSLGVAGSGGEQFF
>TRBV11-2|NA|NA|TRBJ1-2
TGTGCCAGCAGCTTAGAGGGACTGTTGAGCTATGGCTACACCTTC
CASSLEGLLSYGYTF
>TRBV6-5|NA|NA|TRBJ1-3
TGTGCCAGCAGCGACCAGGGGCTGGGAAACACCATATATTTT
CASSDQGLGNTIYF
>TRBV6-4|NA|NA|TRBJ1-6
TGTGCCAGCAGTATAAACTCCCGGAATTCACCCCTCCACTTT
CASSINSRNSPLHF
>TRBV6-2/TRBV6-3|NA|NA|TRBJ2-2
TGTGCCAGCAGTTACGGGCCGGACACCGGGGAGCTGTTTTTT
CASSYGPDTGELFF
>TRBV5-4|NA|NA|TRBJ1-2
TGTGCCAGCAGCTTGGAATTCCGGGGCTACACCTTC
CASSLEFRGYTF
>TRBV27|TRBD1|NA|TRBJ1-6
TGTGCCAGCGGGTACAGACGGGACAGGGTTAATTCACCCCTCCACTTT
CASGYRRDRVNSPLHF
>TRBV7-3|NA|NA|TRBJ1-4
TGTGCCAGCAGCTTAACGGCAGGGCCAAATGAAAAACTGTTTTTT
CASSLTAGPNEKLFF
>TRBV28|NA|NA|TRBJ2-1
TGTGCCAGCAGCCGCAGTGTCGATGAGCAGTTCTTC
CASSRSVDEQFF
>TRBV4-1|NA|NA|TRBJ2-5
TGCGCCAGCAGCCGGGACATCCAAGAGACCCAGTACTTC
CASSRDIQETQYF
>TRBV7-3|NA|NA|TRBJ2-1
TGTGCCAGCAGCTTATATGCGGGAAAAGATGATGAGCAGTTCTTC
CASSLYAGKDDEQFF
>TRBV10-3|TRBD2|NA|TRBJ2-3
TGTGCCATCAGTGCGGCGGGGGTAGCAGATACGCAGTATTTT
CAISAAGVADTQYF
>TRBV5-1|TRBD1|NA|TRBJ2-2
TGCGCCAGCAGCTTAAATGGCGGACAGGCTGCGAACACCGGGGAGCTGTTTTTT
CASSLNGGQAANTGELFF
>TRBV11-1|NA|NA|TRBJ1-2
TGTGCCAGCAGCGCCTCCGGGGGAGGCCAAGCTTCTGACACCTTC
CASSASGGGQASDTF
>TRBV5-1|TRBD1|NA|TRBJ2-1
TGCGCCAGCAGCTTGGAGGGACAGGGCCGGGAGCAGTTCTTC
CASSLEGQGREQFF
>TRBV19|NA|NA|TRBJ1-1
TGTGCCAGTAGTATAGGGAGGGTGAACACTGAAGCTTTCTTT
CASSIGRVNTEAFF
>TRBV6-6|NA|NA|TRBJ2-2
TGTGCCAGCAGTTCCGGGTTAAGTACCGGGGAGCTGTTTTTT
CASSSGLSTGELFF
>TRBV6-5|NA|few|TRBJ1-3
TGTGCCAGCAATCAGGGGAACACCATATATTTT
CASNQGNTIYF
>TRBV4-1|TRBD1|NA|TRBJ1-4
TGCGCCAGCAGCCAAGGACAGGGTACTAATGAAAAACTGTTTTTT
CASSQGQGTNEKLFF
>TRBV11-2|NA|NA|TRBJ2-1
TGTGCCAGCAGCTTAGATTCTCCCGATGAGCAGTTCTTC
CASSLDSPDEQFF
>TRBV18|TRBD2|NA|TRBJ2-1
TGTGCCAGCTCACGGAGCGGGACTTCCTACAATGAGCAGTTCTTC
CASSRSGTSYNEQFF
>TRBV30|TRBD1|few|TRBJ1-2
TGTGCCCGATACGACCGGGACAGGGTTAACTATGGCTACACCTTC
CARYDRDRVNYGYTF
>TRBV18|NA|NA|TRBJ2-2
TGTGCCAGCTCACCCTACCTGGTGTTTGCGAACACCGGGGAGCTGTTTTTT
CASSPYLVFANTGELFF
>TRBV30|TRBD1|NA|TRBJ1-5
TGTGCCTGGAGTAAGGGGGCCAGCAATCAGCCCCAGCATTTT
CAWSKGASNQPQHF
>TRBV5-6|TRBD2|NA|TRBJ2-5
TGTGCCAGCAGCTCCGGGAGGCGGGTAGAGACCCAGTACTTC
CASSSGRRVETQYF
>TRBV9|TRBD2|NA|TRBJ2-3
TGCGCTAGCGGGAGGGCCACAGATACGCAGTATTTT
CASGRATDTQYF
>TRBV24-1|NA|NA|TRBJ1-1
TGTGCCACCAGGCAGGGCGGCACTGAAGCTTTCTTT
CATRQGGTEAFF
>TRBV19|TRBD1|once|TRBJ2-6
TGTGCCAGTACCCTGGGGGCAGGGGGCGCCGCTGGGGCCAACGTCCTGACTTTC
CASTLGAGGAAGANVLTF
>TRBV27|NA|NA|TRBJ1-6
TGTGCCAGCAGTTTCTACCCGCCATCCAGGGTAACTAATTCACCCCTCCACTTT
CASSFYPPSRVTNSPLHF
>TRBV18|TRBD1|once|TRBJ2-1
TGTGCCAGCTTCTCCGGGACAGGCTCCTACAATGAGCAGTTCTTC
CASFSGTGSYNEQFF
>TRBV25-1|NA|NA|TRBJ1-1
TGTGCCAGCAGACACAGGGCCCTAGGTGAAGCTTTCTTT
CASRHRALGEAFF
>TRBV7-9|NA|NA|TRBJ2-1
TGTGCCACCTCTTGGGGAGGGGGGTCCTACAATGAGCAGTTCTTC
CATSWGGGSYNEQFF
>TRBV9|TRBD2|NA|TRBJ2-3
TGTGCCAGCAGGGCTAGCGGGGGTTACACAGATACGCAGTATTTT
CASRASGGYTDTQYF